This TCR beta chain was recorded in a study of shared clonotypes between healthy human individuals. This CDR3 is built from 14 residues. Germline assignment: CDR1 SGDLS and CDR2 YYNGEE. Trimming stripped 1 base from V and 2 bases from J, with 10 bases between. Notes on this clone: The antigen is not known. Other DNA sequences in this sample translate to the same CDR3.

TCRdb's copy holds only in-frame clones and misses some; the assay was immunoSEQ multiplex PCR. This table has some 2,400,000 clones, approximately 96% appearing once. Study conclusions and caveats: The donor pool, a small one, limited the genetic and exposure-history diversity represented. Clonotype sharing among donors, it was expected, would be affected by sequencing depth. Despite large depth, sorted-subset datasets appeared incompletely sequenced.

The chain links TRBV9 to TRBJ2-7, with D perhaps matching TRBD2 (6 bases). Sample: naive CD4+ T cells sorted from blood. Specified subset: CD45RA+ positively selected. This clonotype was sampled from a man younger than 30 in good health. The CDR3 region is CASSVSSGTYEQYF. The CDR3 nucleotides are TGTGCCAGCAGCGTAAGTAGCGGCACCTACGAGCAGTACTTC.